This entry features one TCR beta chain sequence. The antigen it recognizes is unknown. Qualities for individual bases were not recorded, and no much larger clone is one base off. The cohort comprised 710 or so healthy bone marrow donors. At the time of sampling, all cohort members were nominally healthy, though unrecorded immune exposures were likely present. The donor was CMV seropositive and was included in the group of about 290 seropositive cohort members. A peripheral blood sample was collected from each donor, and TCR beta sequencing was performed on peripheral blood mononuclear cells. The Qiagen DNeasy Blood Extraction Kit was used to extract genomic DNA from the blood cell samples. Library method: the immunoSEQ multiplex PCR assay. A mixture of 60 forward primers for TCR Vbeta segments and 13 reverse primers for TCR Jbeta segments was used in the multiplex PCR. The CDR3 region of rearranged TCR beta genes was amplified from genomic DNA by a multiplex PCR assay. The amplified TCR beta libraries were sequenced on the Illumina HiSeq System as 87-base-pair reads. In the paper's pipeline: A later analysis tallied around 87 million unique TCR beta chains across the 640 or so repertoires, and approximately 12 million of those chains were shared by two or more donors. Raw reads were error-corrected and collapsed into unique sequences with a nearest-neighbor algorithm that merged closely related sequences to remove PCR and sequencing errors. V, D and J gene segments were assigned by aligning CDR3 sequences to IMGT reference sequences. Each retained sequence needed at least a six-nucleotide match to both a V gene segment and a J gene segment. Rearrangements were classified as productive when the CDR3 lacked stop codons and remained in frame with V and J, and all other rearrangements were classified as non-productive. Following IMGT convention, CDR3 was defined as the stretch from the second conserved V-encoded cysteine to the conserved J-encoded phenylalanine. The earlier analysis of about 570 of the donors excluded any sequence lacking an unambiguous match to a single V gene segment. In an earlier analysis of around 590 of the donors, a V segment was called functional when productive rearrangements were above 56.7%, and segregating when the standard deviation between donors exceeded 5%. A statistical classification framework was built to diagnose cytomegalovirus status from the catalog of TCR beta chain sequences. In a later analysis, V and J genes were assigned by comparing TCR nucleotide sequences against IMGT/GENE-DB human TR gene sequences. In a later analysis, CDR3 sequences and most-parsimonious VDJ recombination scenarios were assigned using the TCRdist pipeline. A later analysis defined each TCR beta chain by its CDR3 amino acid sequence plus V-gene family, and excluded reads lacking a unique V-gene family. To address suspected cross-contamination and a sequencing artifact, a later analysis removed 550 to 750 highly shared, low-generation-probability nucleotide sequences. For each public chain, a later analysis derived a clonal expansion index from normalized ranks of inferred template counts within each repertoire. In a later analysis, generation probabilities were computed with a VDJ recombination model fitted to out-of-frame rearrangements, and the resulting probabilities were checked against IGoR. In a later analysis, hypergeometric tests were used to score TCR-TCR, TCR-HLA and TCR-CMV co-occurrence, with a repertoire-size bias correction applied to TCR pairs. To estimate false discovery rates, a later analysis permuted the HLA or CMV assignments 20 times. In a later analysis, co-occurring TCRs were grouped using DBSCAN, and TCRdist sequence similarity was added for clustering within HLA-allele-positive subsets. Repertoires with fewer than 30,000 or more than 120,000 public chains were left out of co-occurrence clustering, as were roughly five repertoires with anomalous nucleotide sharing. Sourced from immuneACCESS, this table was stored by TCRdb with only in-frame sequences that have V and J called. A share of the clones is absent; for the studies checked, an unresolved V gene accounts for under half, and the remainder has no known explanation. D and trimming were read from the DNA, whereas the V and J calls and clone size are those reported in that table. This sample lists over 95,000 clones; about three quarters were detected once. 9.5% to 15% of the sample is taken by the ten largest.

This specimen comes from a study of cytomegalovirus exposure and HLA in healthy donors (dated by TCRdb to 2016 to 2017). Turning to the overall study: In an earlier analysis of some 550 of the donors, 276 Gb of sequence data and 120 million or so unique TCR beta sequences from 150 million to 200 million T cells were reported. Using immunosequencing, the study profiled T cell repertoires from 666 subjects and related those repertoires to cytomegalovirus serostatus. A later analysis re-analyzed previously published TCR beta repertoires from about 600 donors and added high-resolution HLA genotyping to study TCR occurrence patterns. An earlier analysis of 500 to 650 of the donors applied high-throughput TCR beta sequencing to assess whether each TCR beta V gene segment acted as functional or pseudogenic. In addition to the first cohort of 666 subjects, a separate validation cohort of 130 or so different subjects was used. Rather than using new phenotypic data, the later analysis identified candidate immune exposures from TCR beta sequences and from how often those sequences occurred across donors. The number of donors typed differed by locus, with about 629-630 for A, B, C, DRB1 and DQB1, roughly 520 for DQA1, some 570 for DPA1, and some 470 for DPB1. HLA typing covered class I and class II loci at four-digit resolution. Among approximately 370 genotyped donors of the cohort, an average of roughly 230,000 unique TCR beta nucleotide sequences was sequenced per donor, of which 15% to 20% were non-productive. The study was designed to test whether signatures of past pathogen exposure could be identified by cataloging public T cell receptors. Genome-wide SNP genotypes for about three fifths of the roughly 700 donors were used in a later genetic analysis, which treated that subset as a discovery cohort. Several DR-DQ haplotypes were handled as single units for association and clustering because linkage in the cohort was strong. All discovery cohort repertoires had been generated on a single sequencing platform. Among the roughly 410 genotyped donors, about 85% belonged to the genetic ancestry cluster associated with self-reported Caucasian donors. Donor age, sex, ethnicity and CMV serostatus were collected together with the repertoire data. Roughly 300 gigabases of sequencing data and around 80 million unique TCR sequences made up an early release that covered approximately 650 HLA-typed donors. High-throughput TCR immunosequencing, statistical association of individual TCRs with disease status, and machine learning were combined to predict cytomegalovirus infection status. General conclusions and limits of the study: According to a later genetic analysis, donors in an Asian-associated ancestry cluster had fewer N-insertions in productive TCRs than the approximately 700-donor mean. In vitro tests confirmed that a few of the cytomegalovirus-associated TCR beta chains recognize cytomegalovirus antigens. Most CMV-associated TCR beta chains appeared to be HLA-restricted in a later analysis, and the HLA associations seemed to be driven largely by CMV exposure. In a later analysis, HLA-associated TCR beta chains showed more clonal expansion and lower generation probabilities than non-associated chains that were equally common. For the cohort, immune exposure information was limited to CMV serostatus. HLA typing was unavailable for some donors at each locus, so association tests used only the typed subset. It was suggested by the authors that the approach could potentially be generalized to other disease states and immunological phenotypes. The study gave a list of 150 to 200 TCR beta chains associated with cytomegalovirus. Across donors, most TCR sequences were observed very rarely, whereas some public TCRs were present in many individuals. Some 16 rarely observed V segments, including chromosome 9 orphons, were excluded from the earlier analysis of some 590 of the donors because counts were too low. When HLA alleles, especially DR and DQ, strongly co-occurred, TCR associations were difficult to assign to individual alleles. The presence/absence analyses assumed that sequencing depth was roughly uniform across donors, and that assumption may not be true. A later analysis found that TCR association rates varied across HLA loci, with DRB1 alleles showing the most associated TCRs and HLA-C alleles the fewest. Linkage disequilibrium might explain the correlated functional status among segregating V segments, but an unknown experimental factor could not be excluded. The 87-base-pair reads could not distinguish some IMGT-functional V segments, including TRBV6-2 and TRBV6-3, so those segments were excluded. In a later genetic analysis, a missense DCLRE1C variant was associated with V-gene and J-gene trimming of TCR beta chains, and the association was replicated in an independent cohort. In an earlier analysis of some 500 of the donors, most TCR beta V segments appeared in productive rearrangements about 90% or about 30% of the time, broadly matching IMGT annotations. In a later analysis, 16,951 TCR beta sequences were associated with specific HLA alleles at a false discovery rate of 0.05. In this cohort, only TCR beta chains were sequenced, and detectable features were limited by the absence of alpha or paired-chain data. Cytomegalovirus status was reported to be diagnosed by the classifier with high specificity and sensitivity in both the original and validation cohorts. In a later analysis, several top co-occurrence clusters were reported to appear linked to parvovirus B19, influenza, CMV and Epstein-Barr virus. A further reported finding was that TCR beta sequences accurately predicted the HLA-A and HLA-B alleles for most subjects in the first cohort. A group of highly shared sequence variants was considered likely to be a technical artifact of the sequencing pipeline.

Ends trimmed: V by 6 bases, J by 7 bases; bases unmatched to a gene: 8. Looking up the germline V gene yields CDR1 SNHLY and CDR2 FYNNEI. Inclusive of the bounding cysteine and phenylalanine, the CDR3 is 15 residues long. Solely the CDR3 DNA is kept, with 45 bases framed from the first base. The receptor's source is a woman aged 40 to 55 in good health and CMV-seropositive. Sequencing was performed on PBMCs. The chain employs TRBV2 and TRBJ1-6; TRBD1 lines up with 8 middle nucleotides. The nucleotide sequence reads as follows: TGTGCCAGCAGGATAAGACAGGGGCGGAATTCACCCCTCCACTTT. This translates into CASRIRQGRNSPLHF.